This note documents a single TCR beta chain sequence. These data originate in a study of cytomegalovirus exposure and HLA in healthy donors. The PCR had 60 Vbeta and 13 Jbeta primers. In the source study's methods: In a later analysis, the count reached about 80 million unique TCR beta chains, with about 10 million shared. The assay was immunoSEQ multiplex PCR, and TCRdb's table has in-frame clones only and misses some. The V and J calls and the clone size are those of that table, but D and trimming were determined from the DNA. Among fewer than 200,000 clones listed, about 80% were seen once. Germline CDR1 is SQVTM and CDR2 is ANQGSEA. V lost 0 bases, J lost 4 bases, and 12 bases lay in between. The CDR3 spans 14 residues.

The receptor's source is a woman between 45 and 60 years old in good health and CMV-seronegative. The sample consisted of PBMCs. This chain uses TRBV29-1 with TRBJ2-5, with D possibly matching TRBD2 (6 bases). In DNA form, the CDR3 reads TGCAGCGTTGAAGATCTTCTGGGGGGAGAGACCCAGTACTTC. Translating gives CSVEDLLGGETQYF.